This T cell receptor (beta chain) was found in a study of blood T cell repertoires in COVID-19. On the study more broadly: Donors in the United States, Italy and Spain gave samples during acute or convalescent COVID-19. PBMCs, B-cell-depleted T cells, or T cells were the source of the cDNA or gDNA that made up the material.

V lost 0 bases to trimming and J lost 7 bases; unmatched junction nucleotides: 7. The CDR3 loop spans 14 amino acids. Germline CDR1 is SGDLS and CDR2 is YYNGEE. In the authors' methods: Estimates of nucleated cell counts were drawn from the amplification of reference gene primers. Repertoires were generated with immunoSEQ multiplex PCR, while TCRdb's copy carries only in-frame clones and drops some. Clonal size and the V and J genes are those of that table, whereas D and trimming came from the DNA. The top ten hold 10% to 12% of the sample, which has about 85,000 clones, roughly 80% seen once. The sequence was collected from a man aged 65 to 85 with acute or convalescent COVID-19. Sequencing used peripheral blood. The rearrangement links TRBV9 to TRBJ2-7; 7 bases line up with TRBD2. Here the CDR3 reads CASSVVGGSSEQYF. CDR3 DNA sequence: TGTGCCAGCAGCGTAGTGGGAGGGTCGAGTGAGCAGTACTTC.